These 18 T cell receptor beta chains were all obtained from the same sample, sequenced in a study of T cells in Graves' hyperthyroidism and ophthalmopathy. RNA transcripts gave rise to amplified TCR beta CDR3 regions. TCR CDR3 regions were first amplified by RT-PCR with HTBI primers. TCRdb reanalysed the multiplex PCR reads using MiXCR and keeps one entry per CDR3 protein. The table includes 300,000 to 450,000 distinct CDR3 sequences, approximately 13% detected once. Specimen: blood. These receptors all come from a woman aged 55-75 years with Graves' hyperthyroidism.

The sample holds a few counts of this clonotype. The CDR3: CATSRGSDSPPRGETQYF. The CDR3 region has the DNA TGTGCCACCAGCAGAGGATCGGACAGCCCCCCTAGGGGAGAGACCCAGTACTTC. The chain is built from TRBV15 and TRBJ2-5; D is possibly TRBD1 (6 bases). From germline, CDR1 is LNHNV and CDR2 YYDKDF (reference sequence). The V end was cut by 1 base, the J end by 4 bases, with 22 bases between. The CDR3 sequence is 18 residues long.

The table lists this clonotype with many counts. The chain employs TRBV5-5 and TRBJ1-3; D unclear. V lost 2 bases and J lost 0, with 9 bases in between. Germline V gene data show CDR1 as SGHKS and CDR2 as YYEKEE (reference sequence). The CDR3 is 15 residues long. DNA for the CDR3: TGTGCCAGCAGCTTATCAGCGGGCTCTGGAAACACCATATATTTT. Its translation: CASSLSAGSGNTIYF.

CDR3: CASSELTENQPQHF. CDR3 in DNA: TGTGCCAGCAGTGAACTCACAGAAAATCAGCCCCAGCATTTT. The rearrangement uses TRBV2 and TRBJ1-5; no clear D. CDR1 and CDR2 (germline): SNHLY, FYNNEI. The CDR3 contains 14 residues. Trimming pared 2 bases from V and 4 bases from J, leaving 9 bases between.

This clonotype occurred a few times. With a much larger clone just one base away, this may be a read error. The chain joins TRBV6-2 or TRBV6-3 to TRBJ2-1, with 13 bases lining up with TRBD2. The CDR3 is 14 amino acids. The V gene end was trimmed by 7 bases and the J gene end by 6 bases; junction bases not matched to a gene: 3. Germline values: CDR1 MNHEY, CDR2 SVGEGT. CDR3 loop: CASTRTSGSNEQFF. The DNA for the CDR3 is TGTGCCAGCACCAGGACTAGCGGGAGCAATGAGCAGTTCTTC.

This rearrangement joins TRBV7-9 to TRBJ2-5; D is unclear. The CDR3 sequence is 14 residues long. V was cut by 4 bases and J by 2 bases, with 11 bases left in between. The germline CDR1 and CDR2 sequences are SEHNR and FQNEAQ (reference sequence). The chain's CDR3 is CASSSPAPQETQYF. CDR3 sequence (DNA): TGTGCCAGCAGCTCCCCGGCCCCTCAAGAGACCCAGTACTTC.

In its sample, this clonotype was seen many times. This chain links TRBV6-1 with TRBJ1-2; no reliable D call. V dropped 5 bases and J dropped 8 bases, with 15 bases sitting between them. Germline-derived CDR1 and CDR2 are MNHNS and SASEGT. The CDR3 is 13 residues long. CDR3 in amino acids: CASSLSGDRGYTF. In DNA, the CDR3 is TGTGCCAGCAGTTTGTCAGGAGATCGCGGCTACACCTTC.

The CDR3 sequence is CASGTGTISGGSTDTQYF. The CDR3 DNA sequence: TGCGCCAGCGGCACAGGGACTATTAGCGGGGGGAGCACAGATACGCAGTATTTT. V usage is TRBV5-1 and J usage is TRBJ2-3, with 10 nucleotides matching TRBD2. CDR3 length equals 18 residues. Looked up from germline, CDR1 is SGHRS and CDR2 is YFSETQ. The ends lost 7 bases at V and 0 bases at J; junction bases unmatched: 14. The full variable domain, in which reference TRBV5-1 and TRBJ2-3 provide the parts outside the CDR3, is KAGVTQTPRYLIKTRGQQVTLSCSPISGHRSVSWYQQTPGQGLQFLFEYFSETQRNKGNFPGRFSGRQFSNSRSEMNVSTLELGDSALYLCASGTGTISGGSTDTQYFGPGTRLTVL.

This clonotype has at least ten counts. Here the CDR3 DNA reads TGTGCCAGCAGCCGGGGACATCAGAACACTGAAGCTTTCTTT. It translates to CASSRGHQNTEAFF. The chain carries TRBV7-8 and TRBJ1-1; a weak D match, TRBD1 (6 bases). Looked up from germline, CDR1 is SGHVS and CDR2 is FQNEAQ. This CDR3 contains 14 residues. V lost 5 bases to trimming and J lost 1 base, with 11 bases between them.

The sample holds many counts of this clonotype. The rearrangement joins TRBV6-5 to TRBJ1-1; the D gene is possibly TRBD1 (5 bases). Trimming pared 2 bases from V and 3 bases from J, leaving 10 bases between. Germline V gene lookup returns CDR1 MNHEY and CDR2 SVGAGI. The CDR3 has 14 amino acids. The CDR3 loop reads CASSYKMGDTEAFF. The CDR3 DNA follows: TGTGCCAGCAGTTACAAGATGGGGGACACTGAAGCTTTCTTT.

There are a few counts of this clonotype. The V gene is TRBV3-1, the J gene TRBJ1-2; D is possibly TRBD1 (6 bases). The length of the CDR3 is 15 residues. The germline CDR1 and CDR2 sequences are LGHDT and YNNKEL (reference sequence). Trimming took 1 base from V and 2 from J, leaving 11 bases between them. In nucleotides, the CDR3 is TGTGCCAGCAGCCAAGCCGGGACACAAAACTATGGCTACACCTTC. Translation: CASSQAGTQNYGYTF.

There are many counts of this clonotype. The chain has TRBV19 and TRBJ2-5; 12 nucleotides match TRBD2. Germline V gene sequence: CDR1 LNHDA, CDR2 SQIVND (reference sequence). The V gene end was trimmed by 6 bases and the J gene end by 5 bases; junction bases not matched to a gene: 10. This CDR3 region has 16 residues. The CDR3 DNA reads TGTGCCAGTAGCCGATCTAGCGGGAGGGCCCGGGAGACCCAGTACTTC. It yields the protein CASSRSSGRARETQYF.

This clonotype has at least ten counts. The chain joins TRBV29-1 to TRBJ2-3; D not certain. Trimming left V 2 bases short and J 1 base short, with 4 bases between. The V gene's germline CDR1 is SQVTM and CDR2 ANQGSEA. There are 12 residues in the CDR3. CDR3 residues: CSVETGTDTQYF. In nucleotides, the CDR3 is TGCAGCGTTGAAACGGGCACAGATACGCAGTATTTT.

Turning to this clonotype: A much more abundant neighbour one base away suggests this may be a read error. The gene calls are TRBV11-2 and TRBJ2-1; unclear D gene. CDR3 size: 13 residues. V lost 1 base, J lost 7 bases, and 8 bases lay in between. CDR1 is SGHAT and CDR2 is FQNNGV in the germline V gene. CDR3 sequence (DNA): TGTGCCAGCAGCTTAGTCCCCCTAAATGAGCAGTTCTTC. Translated, it gives CASSLVPLNEQFF.

The V call is TRBV10-3, the J call TRBJ1-2; TRBD1 is a possible D gene (5 bases). Germline V gives CDR1 ENHRY, CDR2 SYGVKD. V lost 0 bases and J 3 bases, leaving 8 bases between the germline ends. The CDR3 runs 14 residues. In nucleotides, the CDR3 is TGTGCCATCAGTGAGTCCGGGACGCACTATGGCTACACCTTC. This encodes CAISESGTHYGYTF.

The table lists this clonotype with a few counts. The chain is built from TRBV4-1 and TRBJ2-5; D remains unclear. There are 14 residues in the CDR3. Germline V CDR1 and CDR2: MGHRA, YSYEKL. V was pared by 2 bases and J by 0 bases, with 7 bases between. CDR3 DNA: TGCGCCAGCAGCCAACACAGACACCAAGAGACCCAGTACTTC. Protein: CASSQHRHQETQYF.

V gene TRBV19 combines with J gene TRBJ2-3, with D perhaps matching TRBD2 (6 bases). Germline V lookup: CDR1 LNHDA, CDR2 SQIVND (reference sequence). Trimming pared 3 bases from V and 0 bases from J, leaving 13 bases between. The CDR3 spans 16 residues. The CDR3 sequence: CASSMEGLSSTDTQYF. CDR3 nucleotides: TGTGCCAGTAGTATGGAGGGGCTATCTAGCACAGATACGCAGTATTTT.

This clonotype was detected a few times. Mismatch with germline at one junction end may stem from a read error. V is TRBV6-2 or TRBV6-3 and J is TRBJ1-3; 7 bases are a match to TRBD1. Germline assignment: CDR1 MNHEY and CDR2 SVGEGT. The CDR3 has 14 amino acids. The CDR3 here is CASSLDRAGSTIYF. In nucleotides, the CDR3 is TGTGCCAGCAGTCTAGACAGGGCGGGAAGCACCATATATTTT.

This clonotype came up many times. The J gene is TRBJ2-2, the V gene TRBV6-1; D is unclear. Trimming stripped 2 bases from V and 5 bases from J, with 12 bases between. The CDR3 spans 15 residues. Germline CDR1 is MNHNS and CDR2 is SASEGT. The CDR3, as DNA: TGTGCCAGCAGTGAAAGTCAGGCTGGGACCGGGGAGCTGTTTTTT. Translating it yields CASSESQAGTGELFF.